A single sample is the source of the 9 T cell receptor beta chains below, sequenced in a study of blood T cell repertoires in COVID-19. TCRdb's copy holds only in-frame clones and misses some; the assay was immunoSEQ multiplex PCR. The sample yields over 350,000 clones, approximately 90% seen once. Input material: PBMCs or T cells enriched from blood (not recorded which). The origin of the receptors is a woman aged 40 to 55 who had been exposed to COVID-19.

This clone has only one observation. The chain couples TRBV19 to TRBJ2-1; 7 bases match TRBD1. V gave up 6 bases and J gave up 0 bases; unmatched junction bases: 11. Germline-derived CDR1 and CDR2 are LNHDA and SQIVND (reference sequence). The CDR3 consists of 17 residues. CDR3 DNA: TGTGCCAGTAGCCATCCATCGACAGGGCTCTCCTACAATGAGCAGTTCTTC. This translates into CASSHPSTGLSYNEQFF.

This chain links TRBV5-5 with TRBJ1-4; 9 bases align to TRBD1. The J segment lost 7 bases and the V segment lost 4 bases, leaving 8 bases of the junction unmatched. Germline-derived CDR1 and CDR2 are SGHKS and YYEKEE (reference sequence). The CDR3 contains 15 residues. For the CDR3, the DNA is TGTGCCAGCAGCCTTACAGGGGGCAAGACTGAAAAACTGTTTTTT. Translated: CASSLTGGKTEKLFF.

V and J are TRBV14 and TRBJ1-1; no clear D gene. This CDR3 spans 13 amino acids. Trimming pared 4 bases from V and 4 bases from J, leaving 10 bases between. Per germline, CDR1 SGHDN and CDR2 FVKESK. CDR3 in amino acids: CASSLGRATEAFF. CDR3 DNA sequence: TGTGCCAGCAGCCTGGGGAGGGCCACTGAAGCTTTCTTT.

The rearrangement uses TRBV19 and TRBJ1-1, with 9 bases matching TRBD1. Germline V gene lookup returns CDR1 LNHDA and CDR2 SQIVND (reference sequence). J lost 4 bases, V lost 5 bases, and 8 bases had no gene match. The CDR3 totals 15 residues. The DNA of the CDR3 is TGTGCCAGTAGTGTTACAGGGGGCTCGGGCACTGAAGCTTTCTTT. Its protein is CASSVTGGSGTEAFF.

The CDR3 DNA reads as TGTGCCAGCAGCATTGATGGGGGCTGGAGAGGCGAGACCCAGTACTTC. It encodes CASSIDGGWRGETQYF. The V call is TRBV5-4, the J call TRBJ2-5; a weak D match, TRBD1 (6 bases). Deletions cut 4 bases from V and 5 bases from J, with 21 bases between. This CDR3 region has 16 residues. Germline CDR1 and CDR2: SGHNT and YYREEE (reference sequence).

This clone was seen a few times. CDR3 in DNA: TGCGCCAGCAGCCAGGGGAGGAACACTGAAGCTTTCTTT. Translated: CASSQGRNTEAFF. The V call is TRBV4-1, the J call TRBJ1-1; D remains unclear. Trimming removed 3 bases from V and 1 base from J, with 6 bases in between. Germline CDR1 reads MGHRA; CDR2 reads YSYEKL. This CDR3 is 13 amino acids long.

The V gene is TRBV5-6, the J gene TRBJ1-5; perhaps TRBD1 as D (6 bases). Per germline, CDR1 SGHDT and CDR2 YYEEEE. The V end lost 4 bases, the J end lost 4 bases, and 12 bases lay between the germline ends. The CDR3 has 14 residues. In DNA, the CDR3 is TGTGCCAGCAGCAAGGACAGCGGTAATCAGCCCCAGCATTTT. This codes for CASSKDSGNQPQHF.

This sequence joins TRBV19 and TRBJ1-4; TRBD1 matches 10 bases. CDR3 size: 15 residues. Unmatched junction bases numbered 6, after V lost 6 bases and J lost 5 bases. CDR1 and CDR2 (germline): LNHDA, SQIVND (reference sequence). The DNA of the CDR3 is TGTGCCAGTAGCCCGGGACAGGGGAAGAATGAAAAACTGTTTTTT. Translation: CASSPGQGKNEKLFF.

V gene TRBV5-5 combines with J gene TRBJ2-7; the match to TRBD2 covers 7 bases. The J segment lost 2 bases and the V segment lost 0 bases, leaving 11 bases of the junction unmatched. CDR1 and CDR2 (germline): SGHKS, YYEKEE (reference sequence). CDR3 length equals 17 residues. The CDR3 reads CASSLEVGSSGPYEQYF. CDR3 nucleotide sequence: TGTGCCAGCAGCTTGGAAGTGGGATCTAGCGGCCCCTACGAGCAGTACTTC. Drawing the rest from reference TRBV5-5 and TRBJ2-7, the complete variable domain is DAGVTQSPTHLIKTRGQQVTLRCSPISGHKSVSWYQQVLGQGPQFIFQYYEKEERGRGNFPDRFSARQFPNYSSELNVNALLLGDSALYLCASSLEVGSSGPYEQYFGPGTRLTVT.